This entry lists 10 T cell receptor beta chains sequenced from one sample in a study of CD8 T cells in ankylosing spondylitis (dated by TCRdb to 2017 to 2019). The library relied on 5' RACE. This sample was sequenced with an Illumina HiSeq 2500. TCRdb reprocessing: public reads trimmed at Q25 with fastp, clones called with MiXCR, in-frame beta chains kept. Every distinct CDR3 protein forms one entry, paired with its most common genes and DNA. This sample has around 90,000 distinct CDR3 sequences in its table, and 27% of those were observed once. The top ten clonotypes cover roughly 59% of the sample. Sequencing was performed on blood, either unsorted or a sorted T cell fraction (not recorded which). The receptors originated from a male donor with ankylosing spondylitis or in good health (not recorded which).

The V and J genes are TRBV14 and TRBJ2-5, with D tentatively TRBD1 (5 bases). Germline loops: CDR1 SGHDN, CDR2 FVKESK. This CDR3 has 12 residues. V lost 2 bases, J lost 4 bases, and 5 bases lay in between. The chain's CDR3 is CASSQQGETQYF. CDR3 nucleotide sequence: TGTGCCAGCAGCCAACAGGGAGAGACCCAGTACTTC.

The chain joins TRBV7-3 to TRBJ2-3; TRBD2 might be the D (6 bases). CDR1 is SGHTA and CDR2 is FQGTGA in the germline V gene. The ends were cut back, 0 bases at V and 3 bases at J, with 16 bases in the middle. This CDR3 region has 17 residues. CDR3: CASSLTGGSSDTDTQYF. CDR3 nucleotide sequence: TGTGCCAGCAGCTTAACGGGAGGCAGCTCTGATACAGATACGCAGTATTTT.

The genes are TRBV5-1 and TRBJ2-1; the match to TRBD1 covers 11 bases. The ends lost 4 bases at V and 7 bases at J; junction bases unmatched: 7. CDR3 length: 15 amino acids. Germline assignment: CDR1 SGHRS and CDR2 YFSETQ. This CDR3 reads CASSPGQGAQNEQFF. The DNA of the CDR3 is TGCGCCAGCAGCCCCGGACAGGGGGCGCAGAATGAGCAGTTCTTC.

The rearrangement links TRBV5-1 to TRBJ1-2, with D uncertain. V gave up 5 bases and J gave up 3 bases, with 5 bases separating them. CDR1 is SGHRS, CDR2 YFSETQ, per germline. There are 11 residues in the CDR3. CDR3 in amino acids: CASSSDYGYTF. The CDR3 DNA reads as TGCGCCAGCAGTTCTGACTATGGCTACACCTTC.

The chain employs TRBV6-1 and TRBJ1-3, with TRBD1 identical over 7 bases. Losses at the gene ends were 2 bases for V and 3 bases for J; bases not matched to a gene: 4. Germline V gene lookup returns CDR1 MNHNS and CDR2 SASEGT. The CDR3 covers 15 residues. In nucleotides, the CDR3 is TGTGCCAGCAGTGAATATCGGACAGGTGGAAACACCATATATTTT. This codes for CASSEYRTGGNTIYF.

This clonotype was seen only a few times. J is TRBJ1-5 and V is TRBV5-1, with D uncertain. CDR1 SGHRS and CDR2 YFSETQ come from the germline V gene. The CDR3 loop spans 14 amino acids. The germline V and J ends were trimmed by 4 bases and 7 bases, with 15 bases remaining between them. The CDR3 DNA follows: TGCGCCAGCAGCGAGGGTGGGGTGGACCAGCCCCAGCATTTT. It specifies CASSEGGVDQPQHF.

This clonotype has ten or more counts. V is TRBV20-1 and J is TRBJ2-3; TRBD2 matches 12 bases. Germline loops: CDR1 DFQATT, CDR2 SNEGSKA (reference sequence). The ends lost 1 base at V and 8 bases at J; junction bases unmatched: 4. The CDR3 covers 14 residues. DNA for the CDR3: TGCAGTGCTAGAGCTAGCGGGGGGGGTGGTACGCAGTATTTT. As protein: CSARASGGGGTQYF.

The gene calls are TRBV19 and TRBJ1-5; 8 nucleotides align to TRBD1. V dropped 6 bases and J dropped 9; count of bases not matched to a gene: 4. This CDR3 comprises 12 residues. Germline CDR1 reads LNHDA; CDR2 reads SQIVND (reference sequence). The CDR3 protein is CASSGQGAPQHF. CDR3 nucleotides: TGTGCCAGTAGCGGACAGGGCGCGCCCCAGCATTTT.

This clonotype was seen only once. This sequence joins TRBV5-1 and TRBJ2-3; D is perhaps TRBD2 (6 bases). The CDR3 spans 14 residues. Per germline, CDR1 SGHRS and CDR2 YFSETQ. The V end was cut by 1 base, the J end by 3 bases, with 9 bases between. The CDR3, as DNA: TGCGCCAGCAGCTTGTTCGGGAGAACAGATACGCAGTATTTT. Its protein product is CASSLFGRTDTQYF.

This clonotype was detected only a few times. The rearrangement joins TRBV12-3 or TRBV12-4 to TRBJ2-2; D may match TRBD1 or TRBD2 (6 bases each). V was trimmed by 7 bases and J by 1 base, leaving 19 bases between them. This CDR3 has 17 residues. CDR3 in DNA: TGTGCCAGCACCCATTACCTCGGGGGCCAGAACACCGGGGAGCTGTTTTTT. Amino acid sequence: CASTHYLGGQNTGELFF.